Reported below is one TCR beta chain. This clone was counted only a few times. Its cognate antigen has yet to be identified. No per-base quality is available; no much larger clone lies one base away. Library method: the immunoSEQ multiplex PCR assay. Rearranged TCR beta chain sequences were amplified with the hsTCRB Kit following the manufacturer's protocol. Sequencing of TCRB libraries was carried out on an Illumina MiSeq. The authors' analysis ran thus. The kit vendor's proprietary platform handled demultiplexing, trimming and gene mapping. TCRdb re-hosts the immuneACCESS table, in-frame sequences only. Its copies lack some clones; in the studies checked, an unresolved V gene accounts for under half of them, and the cause for the rest is not known. For V, J and clone size, that table is used; D and trimming come from the DNA. The sample has some 40,000 clones on record, 65% to 80% of them singletons. The top ten clones comprise about 9% of the sample.

The sample originates from a study of a mutant IDH1 vaccine in newly diagnosed glioma (TCRdb year 2021). Regarding the research as a whole: Vaccination was initiated 4-6 weeks after radiotherapy alone, or concurrently with temozolomide cycles in the chemotherapy-containing groups. Of the roughly 30 treated patients, 62.5% were male and roughly 38% were female, and a mean age of 40.4 years was recorded. Before enrollment, most patients had been given radiochemotherapy with temozolomide as standard therapy, while the rest had received either radiotherapy alone or temozolomide alone. The week-35 safety follow-up was designated visit V12, and the week-47 end of study was designated visit V13. Peripheral blood was drawn at six visits: V03 (baseline), V05, V07, V10, V12 and V13. Longitudinal TCRB deep sequencing was done for some 26 treated patients, wherever samples were available for exploratory analyses. Study-wide findings and limitations: Immune responses induced by the vaccine were seen in over 90% of patients across multiple MHC alleles. It was noted by the authors that analyses of patient blood samples could not be reproduced owing to sample limitations. Availability determined which PBMC samples were chosen for TCRB deep sequencing. No apparent relationship was observed between pseudoprogression and alterations in the top peripheral T cell clonotypes detected by TCRB sequencing.

Measured from the cysteine to the phenylalanine, the CDR3 is 15 residues long. CDR3 DNA only is kept here, 45 bases in frame from base 1. The junction shows trimming of 4 bases on V and 6 bases on J, and the gene matches do not reach 8 bases of it. CDR1 and CDR2 (LNHDA, SQIVND) derive from the germline V gene (reference sequence). The sample's time point, from its label and the paper: week 47, end of study. Each vaccine dose, consisting of 300 ug of a 20-mer mutant IDH1 peptide in Montanide, was administered subcutaneously with topical imiquimod. Eight vaccinations were administered to patients in weeks 1, 3, 5, 7, 11, 15, 19 and 23, corresponding to visits V03 through V10. Newly diagnosed WHO grade 3 or 4 IDH1-mutant astrocytomas showing loss of nuclear ATRX were present in the donors. The samples were drawn from NOA16, a multicentre, single-arm, open-label phase I trial in Germany that tested a mutant IDH1 peptide vaccine in humans for the first time. Genomic DNA for TCRB sequencing was extracted from EDTA blood using the DNeasy Blood and Tissue Kit.

The TCR was taken from a man aged 35 to 55 with glioma. Here the chain combines TRBV19 and TRBJ1-3; TRBD1 matches 8 bases in the middle. This specimen consisted of PBMCs, obtained from a glioma patient whose treatment included an IDH1 peptide vaccine. The CDR3 protein sequence reads: CASSSRAGGENTIYF. The nucleotides read TGTGCCAGTAGTAGTCGCGCAGGGGGCGAAAACACCATATATTTT.